This TCR beta chain originates from a study of T cell responses to AZD1222 COVID-19 vaccine. Study-level points and caveats: Clonal diversity was possibly underestimated; the donors were predominantly white British and more often female. Researchers took repertoire samples only after the peak T cell response had come. Within unmutated variant regions lay the reported targets of nearly half of spike-specific TCRs.

The assay was immunoSEQ multiplex PCR, and TCRdb's table has in-frame clones only and misses some. The sample includes about 120,000 clones, 80% to 95% seen only once; the top ten take around 3.8%. The CDR3 consists of 15 residues. The germline V gene encodes CDR1 PRHDT and CDR2 FYEKMQ (reference sequence). With 0 bases removed from V and 1 base from J, the gap between germline ends came to 9 bases. This clone has a single count. What it binds is not known. The rearrangement links TRBV13 to TRBJ1-2; no clear D. The receptor's source is an adult who received the MenACWY meningococcal vaccine as a control. The source material was peripheral blood, sampled 28 days after the second dose of the MenACWY control vaccine. Here the CDR3 DNA reads TGTGCCAGCAGCTTAGGGCGGGCCCGTAACTATGGCTACACCTTC. It specifies CASSLGRARNYGYTF.